Each of the 8 T cell receptor beta chains below was sequenced from the same sample in a study of T cells in Graves' hyperthyroidism and ophthalmopathy (dated by TCRdb to the late 2010s). Preparation of the library involved multiplex PCR. Sequenced using an Illumina HiSeq 2000. Amplification of TCR beta CDR3 regions was carried out from RNA transcripts. For the first round of RT-PCR on the TCR CDR3, the HTBI primer set was used together with the Qiagen OneStep RT-PCR kit. TCRdb's own reprocessing of the public reads used fastp at Q25 and MiXCR and kept productive beta chains. Duplicate CDR3 protein sequences are folded into a single record with the most common DNA and genes. The sample yields about 510,000 distinct CDR3 sequences; less than 15% were counted once. The ten largest clones take up approximately 13% of the sample. The sample taken for sequencing was blood. The receptors here all came from a middle-aged woman with Graves' hyperthyroidism.

A few counts support this clonotype. The chain recombines TRBV20-1 with TRBJ1-1; D is unresolved. The CDR3 has 14 amino acids. The germline gives CDR1 DFQATT, CDR2 SNEGSKA (reference sequence). V was shortened by 8 bases and J by 1 base, with 17 bases between the two germline ends. The CDR3 reads CSPSLHSSNTEAFF. Written as DNA, the CDR3 is TGCAGTCCTTCTCTCCATTCATCGAACACTGAAGCTTTCTTT.

The V and J genes are TRBV4-1 and TRBJ1-6, with TRBD1 identical over 10 bases. V shed 2 bases and J 9 bases; nucleotides not matched to a gene: 4. This CDR3 spans 15 amino acids. CDR1 is MGHRA, CDR2 YSYEKL, per germline. This CDR3 reads CASSQRDRGGSPLHF. CDR3 nucleotides: TGCGCCAGCAGCCAAAGGGACAGGGGTGGTTCACCCCTCCACTTT.

In this sample, this clonotype turned up a few times. The rearrangement links TRBV5-1 to TRBJ2-1, with TRBD1 matching over 9 bases. Germline loops: CDR1 SGHRS, CDR2 YFSETQ. V gave up 5 bases and J gave up 4 bases; unmatched junction bases: 10. CDR3 length equals 16 residues. The DNA of the CDR3 is TGCGCCAGCAGTTTTTACCCGGGACAGGGATACAATGAGCAGTTCTTC. It codes for CASSFYPGQGYNEQFF.

At least ten counts were recorded for this clonotype. Mismatch with germline at one junction end may stem from a read error. V is TRBV7-3 and J is TRBJ1-1; D gene unclear. The CDR3 sequence is 14 residues long. CDR1 is SGHTA, CDR2 FQGTGA, per germline. Written as DNA, the CDR3 is TGCGCCAGCAGCTTGGGTGGGAAGAACACTGAAGCTTTCTTT. Protein product: CASSLGGKNTEAFF.

Remarks on this clonotype: A read error may be the cause here, since a much bigger clone is one base away. This chain joins TRBV6-2 or TRBV6-3 and TRBJ1-5, with unresolved D. Germline V gene sequence: CDR1 MNHEY, CDR2 SVGEGT. The CDR3 spans 17 residues. The CDR3: CANSVTRALPGNQPQHF. In DNA, the CDR3 is TGTGCCAACAGTGTAACCCGGGCTCTCCCGGGCAATCAGCCCCAGCATTTT.

This clonotype was detected ten times or more. This chain links TRBV30 with TRBJ2-2; D is uncertain. Germline loops: CDR1 GTSNPN, CDR2 SVGIG (reference sequence). V was shortened by 3 bases and J by 0 bases, with 2 bases between the two germline ends. The CDR3 extends over 12 amino acids. The CDR3 sequence: CAWSPNTGELFF. The CDR3 nucleotides read TGTGCCTGGAGCCCGAACACCGGGGAGCTGTTTTTT.

In its sample, this clonotype was seen many times. The chain combines TRBV28 with TRBJ2-7, with unresolved D. The length of the CDR3 is 14 residues. The V gene lost 2 bases and the J gene lost 0 bases, with 8 bases spanning the gap. Per germline, CDR1 MDHEN and CDR2 SYDVKM. The CDR3 region is CASSLEVSSYEQYF. The CDR3 DNA reads as TGTGCCAGCAGTTTAGAGGTTAGCTCCTACGAGCAGTACTTC.

At least ten counts were recorded for this clonotype. V is TRBV6-1 and J is TRBJ2-3; 8 bases match TRBD1. Trimming removed 6 bases from V and 5 bases from J; junction bases left unmatched: 13. This CDR3 has 16 amino acids. CDR1 and CDR2 (germline): MNHNS, SASEGT. The CDR3, as DNA: TGTGCCAGCAGAGGTGGAGGGGACACAGGGGGAGATACGCAGTATTTT. The encoded protein is CASRGGGDTGGDTQYF.